The 20 T cell receptor beta chains reported below all come from one sample, sequenced in a study of regulatory T cells in long-lasting Graves disease. As for time point: newly diagnosed GD, antithyroid drugs for less than 3 months. The authors made the TCR library using RNA they extracted from PBMCs. Researchers made TCR beta libraries by using iRepertoire HTBI primers and running Arm-PCR on CDR3 regions. TCRdb called the multiplex PCR reads again in MiXCR, with one record for every CDR3 protein. The table includes about 400,000 distinct CDR3 sequences, around 15% detected once. Source: peripheral blood mononuclear cells (PBMCs), taken at new diagnosis, from a patient treated with antithyroid drugs. The receptors originated from a female donor with Graves disease.

In this sample, this clonotype turned up a few times. This chain connects TRBV27 to TRBJ1-1; D possibly corresponds to TRBD1 (6 bases). V shed 7 bases and J shed 1 base, with 10 bases lying between them. This CDR3 spans 13 amino acids. Germline CDR1 MNHEY, CDR2 SMNVEV (reference sequence). CDR3 in DNA: TGTGCCAGCAAAGAGGGGGGGAACACTGAAGCTTTCTTT. Its protein product is CASKEGGNTEAFF.

There are many counts of this clonotype. The V and J genes are TRBV28 and TRBJ1-2, with no clear D. The V gene's germline CDR1 is MDHEN and CDR2 SYDVKM. Trimming left V 1 base short and J 4 bases short, with 10 bases between. The CDR3 is made up of 14 amino acids. The CDR3 reads CASSLLSTGYGYTF. In DNA, the CDR3 is TGTGCCAGCAGTTTATTATCAACCGGCTATGGCTACACCTTC.

The sample holds many counts of this clonotype. This sequence joins TRBV5-4 and TRBJ1-2; D gene unclear. Trimming removed 5 bases at V and 3 bases at J, with 14 bases between. The CDR3 contains 14 residues. Germline V gives CDR1 SGHNT, CDR2 YYREEE (reference sequence). This CDR3 reads CASRSRVPDYGYTF. The CDR3, as DNA: TGTGCCAGCAGGTCTAGGGTTCCTGACTATGGCTACACCTTC.

The J gene is TRBJ2-3, the V gene TRBV5-1; 8 nucleotides line up with TRBD2. The V and J ends lost 5 bases and 8 bases, in that order; junction bases with no gene match: 13. The CDR3 length is 15 residues. In germline, CDR1 is SGHRS, CDR2 YFSETQ. CDR3 nucleotides: TGCGCCAGCAGAAACGCGGGGGGACCGCTAGGTACGCAGTATTTT. Protein: CASRNAGGPLGTQYF. Combining the CDR3 with reference TRBV5-1 and TRBJ2-3 gives the whole variable domain KAGVTQTPRYLIKTRGQQVTLSCSPISGHRSVSWYQQTPGQGLQFLFEYFSETQRNKGNFPGRFSGRQFSNSRSEMNVSTLELGDSALYLCASRNAGGPLGTQYFGPGTRLTVL.

In this sample, this clonotype turned up many times. The chain recombines TRBV4-3 with TRBJ2-7, with D perhaps TRBD1 or TRBD2 (5 bases each). In germline, CDR1 is LGHNA, CDR2 YSLEER. Trimming removed 0 bases at V and 2 bases at J, with 8 bases between. The CDR3 is made up of 14 amino acids. The CDR3 loop reads CASSQDSGPYEQYF. The CDR3 DNA sequence: TGCGCCAGCAGCCAAGATTCGGGACCCTACGAGCAGTACTTC.

This clonotype has a count of ten or more. CDR3 protein: CASSRTSGVNNEQFF. The CDR3 nucleotides read TGTGCCAGCAGTCGCACTAGCGGGGTAAACAATGAGCAGTTCTTC. The chain couples TRBV28 to TRBJ2-1; 10 bases agree with TRBD2. Germline V lookup: CDR1 MDHEN, CDR2 SYDVKM. After removal of 5 bases from V and 5 bases from J, the junction contained 6 bases not matched to a gene. The CDR3 has 15 residues.

This chain links TRBV30 with TRBJ1-2; D remains ambiguous. This CDR3 is 13 amino acids long. The V gene lost 2 bases and the J gene lost 3 bases, with 10 bases spanning the gap. Germline V gene data show CDR1 as GTSNPN and CDR2 as SVGIG (reference sequence). The chain's CDR3 is CAWSRRSDYGYTF. Written as DNA, the CDR3 is TGTGCCTGGAGTAGGCGGTCGGACTATGGCTACACCTTC.

The sample holds many counts of this clonotype. V gene TRBV7-2 combines with J gene TRBJ1-1, with D perhaps matching TRBD1 (6 bases). With 1 base removed from V and 0 bases from J, the gap between germline ends came to 12 bases. The CDR3 sequence is 16 residues long. Germline V CDR1 and CDR2: SGHTA, FQGNSA. CDR3 loop: CASSLVGTTMNTEAFF. Here the CDR3 DNA reads TGTGCCAGCAGCTTAGTGGGGACAACCATGAACACTGAAGCTTTCTTT.

This clonotype was found many times. This sequence joins TRBV7-8 and TRBJ2-1; 7 bases line up with TRBD2. Germline CDR1 reads SGHVS; CDR2 reads FQNEAQ. J was trimmed by 8 bases and V by 1 base; bases with no gene match: 11. The CDR3 runs 16 residues. The CDR3, as DNA: TGTGCCAGCAGCTTAGTGAGCGGGGTCCTTATGGATGAGCAGTTCTTC. Translating gives CASSLVSGVLMDEQFF.

This clonotype showed up many times. The chain uses TRBV6-5 and TRBJ2-7; D unresolved. From germline, CDR1 is MNHEY and CDR2 SVGAGI. The CDR3 sequence is 14 residues long. Trimming stripped 4 bases from V and 3 bases from J, with 13 bases between. The CDR3 nucleotides read TGTGCCAGCAGTTCGAAAAGGGTCGACTACGAGCAGTACTTC. It is translated as CASSSKRVDYEQYF.

This clonotype was found a few times. The V and J genes are TRBV12-3 or TRBV12-4 and TRBJ2-1; 8 bases are a match to TRBD2. The V gene end was trimmed by 2 bases and the J gene end by 4 bases; junction bases not matched to a gene: 4. CDR3 length: 15 residues. The CDR3 bases are TGTGCCAGCAGTTTAAGGGGACTAGGGTACAATGAGCAGTTCTTC. This encodes CASSLRGLGYNEQFF.

This clonotype was detected many times. The rearrangement uses TRBV7-9 and TRBJ1-1; D gene ambiguous. The CDR3 covers 11 residues. V gave up 5 bases and J gave up 12 bases, with 13 bases separating them. Germline loops: CDR1 SEHNR, CDR2 FQNEAQ (reference sequence). CDR3: CASSLSSLPFF. For the CDR3, the DNA is TGTGCCAGCAGCCTATCATCGCTACCTTTCTTT. Filled out from reference TRBV7-9 and TRBJ1-1, the complete variable domain reads DTGVSQNPRHKITKRGQNVTFRCDPISEHNRLYWYRQTLGQGPEFLTYFQNEAQLEKSRLLSDRFSAERPKGSFSTLEIQRTEQGDSAMYLCASSLSSLPFFGQGTRLTVV.

The chain carries TRBV12-3 or TRBV12-4 and TRBJ1-5; tentatively, D is TRBD1 (5 bases). The V end lost 4 bases, the J end lost 3 bases, and 13 bases lay between the germline ends. This CDR3 contains 15 residues. As DNA, the CDR3 is TGTGCCAGCAGTTCGCCGGGACTGAACAATCAGCCCCAGCATTTT. This gives the protein CASSSPGLNNQPQHF.

In its sample, this clonotype was seen many times. V is TRBV5-6 and J is TRBJ2-1, with 7 bases fitting TRBD2. The CDR3 sequence is 17 residues long. The germline CDR1 and CDR2 sequences are SGHDT and YYEEEE. V trimming: 2 bases; J trimming: 0 bases; junction bases outside the gene matches: 8. This chain's CDR3 is CASSFPSGPISYNEQFF. The CDR3 nucleotides read TGTGCCAGCAGCTTCCCTAGCGGCCCGATCTCCTACAATGAGCAGTTCTTC.

This clonotype has only a few counts. A much larger clone lies one base from this, so it may be a read error. This sequence joins TRBV20-1 and TRBJ2-1; TRBD1 aligns across 11 bases. Germline-derived CDR1 and CDR2 are DFQATT and SNEGSKA (reference sequence). The CDR3 length is 16 residues. V lost 1 base and J lost 8; bases outside the gene matches: 10. CDR3 protein: CSARGPGTGGGDEQFF. CDR3 nucleotide sequence: TGCAGTGCTAGAGGTCCCGGGACAGGGGGGGGGGATGAGCAGTTCTTC.

As regards this clonotype: A far larger clone lies a single base away; this is likely a read error. This CDR3 is CSAPRGSSGSYEQFF. For the CDR3, the DNA is TGCAGTGCCCCACGGGGGAGTAGCGGCTCCTACGAGCAGTTCTTC. J is TRBJ2-1 and V is TRBV20-1; weak D call: TRBD2 (6 bases). The V and J ends lost 6 bases and 10 bases respectively, with 25 bases between them. Germline CDR1 is DFQATT and CDR2 is SNEGSKA (reference sequence). The CDR3 contains 15 residues.

This clonotype was counted many times. The chain carries TRBV2 and TRBJ2-5, with D possibly TRBD2 on 6 matching bases. Germline-derived CDR1 and CDR2 are SNHLY and FYNNEI. Trimming removed 6 bases at V and 4 bases at J, with 9 bases between. The CDR3 is 12 residues long. The CDR3 spells CASRAEGETQYF. The CDR3 coding sequence is TGTGCCAGCAGGGCGGAGGGAGAGACCCAGTACTTC. Drawing the rest from reference TRBV2 and TRBJ2-5, the complete variable domain is EPEVTQTPSHQVTQMGQEVILRCVPISNHLYFYWYRQILGQKVEFLVSFYNNEISEKSEIFDDQFSVERPDGSNFTLKIRSTKLEDSAMYFCASRAEGETQYFGPGTRLLVL.

In this sample, this clonotype turned up many times. The rearrangement uses TRBV5-1 and TRBJ1-6; 9 nucleotides match TRBD1. From germline, CDR1 is SGHRS and CDR2 YFSETQ. The J segment lost 7 bases and the V segment lost 4 bases, leaving 6 bases of the junction unmatched. This CDR3 has 15 residues. The CDR3: CASSGGQGWNSPLHF. The CDR3 bases are TGCGCCAGCAGCGGAGGACAGGGGTGGAATTCACCCCTCCACTTT.

The chain employs TRBV30 and TRBJ2-1, with D perhaps TRBD2 (5 bases). Trimming pared 8 bases from V and 4 bases from J, leaving 15 bases between. This CDR3 contains 13 residues. Germline CDR1 and CDR2: GTSNPN and SVGIG (reference sequence). The DNA for the CDR3 is TGTGCCAGCACCGAGGGTCAGTACAATGAGCAGTTCTTC. Translation gives CASTEGQYNEQFF.

This clonotype was detected many times. This chain uses TRBV24-1 with TRBJ2-3; TRBD1 agrees at 7 bases. The CDR3 is made up of 17 amino acids. Germline assignment: CDR1 KGHDR and CDR2 SFDVKD. Trimming at V came to 4 bases and at J to 0 bases, leaving 9 bases not matched to a gene. The CDR3 sequence: CATSDPDRFSSTDTQYF. CDR3 DNA sequence: TGTGCCACCAGTGACCCGGACAGGTTCAGTAGCACAGATACGCAGTATTTT.